The clone carrying this T cell receptor beta chain was detected only a few times. Indicated treatment: oral pan-JAK inhibitor, 5-10 mg twice daily. RNA extraction was followed by reverse transcription into cDNA, which acted as the sequencing template. TCRdb keeps only in-frame clones here, not all; method: immunoSEQ multiplex PCR. The table includes around 170,000 clones, 51% detected once. This sample was taken from a study of CD8+ T cells in alopecia areata. Per germline, CDR1 SEHNR and CDR2 FQNEAQ (reference sequence). This CDR3 is built from 15 residues. Trimming pared 4 bases from V and 4 bases from J, leaving 14 bases between.

The chain employs TRBV7-9 and TRBJ1-5, with D tentatively TRBD1 (6 bases). The sequences come from CD8+ T cells sorted from blood, collected at approximately week 52, from a patient treated with tofacitinib. This TCR was sampled from a human donor with alopecia areata. The CDR3 nucleotides are TGTGCCAGCAGCTCGACAGGAGGGGGAAATCAGCCCCAGCATTTT. Its translation is CASSSTGGGNQPQHF.